This T cell receptor beta chain was captured in a study of radiotherapy plus CTLA-4 blockade in lung cancer. Study-level information: Objective responses arose in approximately 17% of patients, and 31% experienced disease control. Whole-study results and caveats: Among blood TCR repertoires after radiotherapy plus ipilimumab, tumor-derived clones expanded. According to reports, early shifts in blood T cell clones, alongside interferon-beta, forecast response most accurately.

Only in-frame clones appear in the TCRdb table, and some are missing; sequencing was by immunoSEQ multiplex PCR. This sample has about 28,000 clones; 60% to 80% occur once, and the top ten carry approximately 7.5%. Enrolled patients, whose metastatic non-small-cell lung cancer was chemo-refractory, received focal radiation plus CTLA-4 blockade with ipilimumab. CDR1 and CDR2 (germline): SQVTM, ANQGSEA. V lost 6 bases and J lost 7; bases outside the gene matches: 15. The CDR3 sequence is 15 residues long. A word on this clone: Its target is unknown.

The chain recombines TRBV29-1 with TRBJ2-1; 7 nucleotides agree with TRBD2. Sample: peripheral blood, taken from a patient treated with radiotherapy plus ipilimumab. This clonotype was obtained from a human donor with non-small cell lung cancer who had stable disease on radiotherapy plus ipilimumab. The CDR3 DNA follows: TGCAGCGTGAAACACCCCCCCGGGAGGACAAATGAGCAGTTCTTC. It translates to CSVKHPPGRTNEQFF.